One and the same sample provided the 3 T cell receptor beta chains below, sequenced in a study of blood T cell repertoires in COVID-19. Assay used: immunoSEQ multiplex PCR; TCRdb lists only in-frame clones, some missing. The sample records 300,000 to 350,000 clones, 75% to 90% being singletons. What was sequenced was peripheral blood. The receptors originated from a woman in her 30s with COVID-19, enrolled during active disease.

This clone has more than one count but fewer than ten. The gene calls are TRBV30 and TRBJ1-2, with a tentative D call TRBD1 (6 bases). V was shortened by 3 bases and J by 6 bases, with 29 bases between the two germline ends. The CDR3 contains 18 residues. CDR1 and CDR2 (germline): GTSNPN, SVGIG (reference sequence). CDR3 bases: TGTGCCTGGAGGGGTTTCAGAACTTCAGGGCCCCAGGGGAATGGCTACACCTTC. The encoded protein is CAWRGFRTSGPQGNGYTF.

The V and J genes are TRBV11-2 and TRBJ2-5, with 10 bases aligning to TRBD2. J was trimmed by 6 bases and V by 1 base; bases with no gene match: 17. Germline lookup yields CDR1 SGHAT and CDR2 FQNNGV. There are 19 residues in the CDR3. CDR3 region: CASSLVPREASGSLQTQYF. CDR3 in DNA: TGTGCCAGCAGCTTAGTTCCCCGGGAGGCTAGCGGGAGTCTACAGACCCAGTACTTC.

On this clone: Different DNA sequences within this sample yield the same CDR3. The chain couples TRBV5-1 to TRBJ1-1; 8 nucleotides align to TRBD1. Germline assignment: CDR1 SGHRS and CDR2 YFSETQ. The ends lost 4 bases at V and 4 bases at J; junction bases unmatched: 3. The CDR3 runs 13 residues. CDR3 sequence (DNA): TGCGCCAGCAGCCAACAGGGGGGCACTGAAGCTTTCTTT. This sequence encodes CASSQQGGTEAFF. Together with reference TRBV5-1 and TRBJ1-1, the CDR3 gives the full variable domain: KAGVTQTPRYLIKTRGQQVTLSCSPISGHRSVSWYQQTPGQGLQFLFEYFSETQRNKGNFPGRFSGRQFSNSRSEMNVSTLELGDSALYLCASSQQGGTEAFFGQGTRLTVV.